This entry lists 13 T cell receptor beta chains sequenced from one sample in a study of T cell repertoires in cytomegalovirus infection. TCRdb fed the reads into MiXCR, producing one record per CDR3 protein. Seen here are roughly 760,000 distinct CDR3 sequences, 35% to 45% observed once, and the top ten hold about 2.8%. What was sequenced was PBMCs. The receptors shown here come from a human donor in good health (CMV status not recorded). Some clones in this sample may be carry-over from other donors' samples.

This chain joins TRBV19 and TRBJ2-1; TRBD2 matches 9 bases. The germline CDR1 and CDR2 sequences are LNHDA and SQIVND (reference sequence). There are 16 residues in the CDR3. J lost 0 bases, V lost 3 bases, and 3 bases had no gene match. CDR3 DNA sequence: TGTGCCAGTAGTATTTTGCGGGGGGGCTCCTACAATGAGCAGTTCTTC. It specifies CASSILRGGSYNEQFF.

J is TRBJ2-5 and V is TRBV7-9; the match to TRBD2 covers 7 bases. Trimming took 5 bases from V and 2 from J; bases not matched to a gene: 11. The germline CDR1 and CDR2 sequences are SEHNR and FQNEAQ (reference sequence). The CDR3 sequence is 16 residues long. The CDR3 region has the DNA TGTGCCAGCAGCCCCCCATGGAGCGGGGCTCAAGAGACCCAGTACTTC. Protein sequence: CASSPPWSGAQETQYF. The full variable domain, in which reference TRBV7-9 and TRBJ2-5 provide the parts outside the CDR3, is DTGVSQNPRHKITKRGQNVTFRCDPISEHNRLYWYRQTLGQGPEFLTYFQNEAQLEKSRLLSDRFSAERPKGSFSTLEIQRTEQGDSAMYLCASSPPWSGAQETQYFGPGTRLLVL.

This chain uses TRBV7-2 with TRBJ1-5; no reliable D call. The length of the CDR3 is 16 residues. Trimming took off 3 bases at V and 6 bases at J, with 18 bases between the two ends. Per germline, CDR1 SGHTA and CDR2 FQGNSA. CDR3 DNA sequence: TGTGCCAGCAGCTTCGCTGACGGAGGGCGAACTCAGCCCCAGCATTTT. It translates to CASSFADGGRTQPQHF.

This clonotype was seen a handful of times. The chain combines TRBV4-1 with TRBJ2-7; no firm D call. Germline CDR1 is MGHRA and CDR2 is YSYEKL. The CDR3 length is 15 residues. V was pared by 0 bases and J by 6 bases, with 15 bases between. The CDR3 spells CASSQDLVLSFEQYF. DNA of the CDR3: TGCGCCAGCAGCCAAGATTTAGTATTGAGTTTCGAGCAGTACTTC.

The rearrangement links TRBV6-1 to TRBJ1-4; D is unclear. The CDR3 contains 18 residues. V was shortened by 0 bases and J by 8 bases, with 22 bases between the two germline ends. CDR1 and CDR2 from the germline V gene are MNHNS and SASEGT. The CDR3 loop reads CASSEAPYDTTREEKLFF. The CDR3, as DNA: TGTGCCAGCAGTGAAGCCCCCTACGACACAACCAGAGAGGAAAAACTGTTTTTT.

The chain couples TRBV4-1 to TRBJ1-1, with D possibly TRBD1 on 5 matching bases. This CDR3 has 18 residues. The V and J ends lost 2 bases and 2 bases respectively, with 21 bases between them. Germline-derived CDR1 and CDR2 are MGHRA and YSYEKL. The CDR3 coding sequence is TGCGCCAGCAGCCAAAAACCGAACCCCGGGACGGGAAACACTGAAGCTTTCTTT. It codes for CASSQKPNPGTGNTEAFF.

This clonotype was seen more than once but under ten times. The chain carries TRBV29-1 and TRBJ2-1; 8 nucleotides align to TRBD1. The CDR3 totals 14 residues. Germline CDR1 SQVTM, CDR2 ANQGSEA. After removal of 6 bases from V and 4 bases from J, the junction contained 8 bases not matched to a gene. The CDR3 reads CSVKTGVGYNEQFF. In DNA, the CDR3 is TGCAGCGTAAAGACAGGGGTGGGGTACAATGAGCAGTTCTTC.

This clonotype was seen more than once but under ten times. The CDR3 DNA reads as TGTGCCAGCAGTGGGTGGGGCACAAGAAAAAACATTCAGTACTTC. Its translation: CASSGWGTRKNIQYF. This chain connects TRBV27 to TRBJ2-4; TRBD1 might be the D (5 bases). The CDR3 runs to 15 residues. The V end was cut by 5 bases, the J end by 4 bases, with 15 bases between. Germline CDR1 and CDR2: MNHEY and SMNVEV (reference sequence).

As regards this clonotype: At one end the junction does not follow the germline gene, possibly because of a read error. The chain recombines TRBV7-3 with TRBJ1-5, with D uncertain. The CDR3 sequence is 16 residues long. CDR1 and CDR2 (germline): SGHTA, FQGTGA. In nucleotides, the CDR3 is TGTGCCAGCAGCTTAAGACCGGCCAGCGCCCATCAGCCCCCGCATTTT. As protein: CASSLRPASAHQPPHF.

This clonotype was detected a few times. The chain combines TRBV27 with TRBJ1-2; 8 bases are a match to TRBD1. CDR3 length equals 13 residues. The V segment lost 2 bases and the J segment 6 bases; nucleotides outside the gene matches: 2. The germline gives CDR1 MNHEY, CDR2 SMNVEV (reference sequence). CDR3 in amino acids: CASSLLGQDGYTF. CDR3 in DNA: TGTGCCAGCAGTTTACTGGGACAGGATGGCTACACCTTC.

This clonotype came up a few times. The rearrangement links TRBV7-2 to TRBJ2-4; D may match TRBD1 or TRBD2 (6 bases each). This CDR3 spans 17 amino acids. Germline V gene lookup returns CDR1 SGHTA and CDR2 FQGNSA. Between the trimmed V and J ends, which lost 1 base and 1 base, there was a span of 14 bases. CDR3 region: CASSLGPGGRAKNIQYF. The CDR3 coding sequence is TGTGCCAGCAGCTTAGGTCCCGGGGGCCGGGCCAAAAACATTCAGTACTTC. The variable domain in full, completed from reference TRBV7-2 and TRBJ2-4, reads GAGVSQSPSNKVTEKGKDVELRCDPISGHTALYWYRQSLGQGLEFLIYFQGNSAPDKSGLPSDRFSAERTGGSVSTLTIQRTQQEDSAVYLCASSLGPGGRAKNIQYFGAGTRLSVL.

This sequence joins TRBV12-3 or TRBV12-4 and TRBJ2-7; tentatively, D is TRBD1 (5 bases). This CDR3 has 12 residues. V was trimmed by 9 bases and J by 5 bases, leaving 14 bases between them. CDR3 sequence reads: CASKARAHEQYF. CDR3 in DNA: TGTGCCAGTAAAGCCAGGGCCCACGAGCAGTACTTC.

This clonotype was seen at least ten times. V and J are TRBV7-2 and TRBJ2-2, with D tentatively TRBD1 (5 bases). V was shortened by 6 bases and J by 3 bases, with 14 bases between the two germline ends. Germline V gene data show CDR1 as SGHTA and CDR2 as FQGNSA. This CDR3 contains 15 residues. CDR3 coding DNA: TGTGCCAGCAGGATCAGGGTGATAGACACCGGGGAGCTGTTTTTT. Residues: CASRIRVIDTGELFF.